The text below deals with one T cell receptor (beta chain). Clones were sequenced by immunoSEQ multiplex PCR, and TCRdb holds only the in-frame ones, with some missing. The table includes some 350,000 clones, around 74% detected once. The sample belongs to a study of shared clonotypes between healthy human individuals. The CDR3 spans 14 residues. Trimming shortened V by 4 bases and J by 2 bases, and 12 bases separated the two germline ends. From germline, CDR1 is SGHNT and CDR2 YENEEA. The TCR sequence derives from a man aged 25-45 years in good health. V gene TRBV11-3 combines with J gene TRBJ2-7; D tentatively fits TRBD1 or TRBD2 (5 bases each). Sequencing was done on a sample of memory CD4+ T cells sorted from blood. Subset described: CD45RA-negative fraction. CDR3 DNA: TGTGCCAGCAGCTCCGGGACGCATGCCTACGAGCAGTACTTC. Amino acid sequence: CASSSGTHAYEQYF.